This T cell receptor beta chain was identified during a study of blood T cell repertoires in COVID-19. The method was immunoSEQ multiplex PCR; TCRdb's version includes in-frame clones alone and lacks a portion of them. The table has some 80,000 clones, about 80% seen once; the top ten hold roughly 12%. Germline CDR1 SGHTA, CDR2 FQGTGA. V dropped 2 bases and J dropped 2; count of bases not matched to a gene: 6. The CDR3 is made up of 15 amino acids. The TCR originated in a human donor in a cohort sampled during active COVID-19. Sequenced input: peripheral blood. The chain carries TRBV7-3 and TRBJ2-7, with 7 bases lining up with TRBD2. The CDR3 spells CASSLLASGTYEQYF. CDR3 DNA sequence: TGTGCCAGCAGCTTATTGGCTAGCGGAACCTACGAGCAGTACTTC.